A selection of T cell receptor beta chains follows, all from one sample in a study of T cell repertoires in cytomegalovirus infection. TCRdb passed the reads through MiXCR, listing each CDR3 protein once. Of around 350,000 distinct CDR3 sequences in the sample, roughly 18% were seen once. Material for sequencing was PBMCs. These receptors were taken from a human donor in good health (CMV status not recorded). Some clones in this sample may be carry-over from other donors' samples. The CDR3 runs from the conserved cysteine through the conserved F or W. The D gene is left open where the match is weak. A row's size may be missing; if present it is once, few, many or a size class.

CDR3 protein	CDR3 DNA	V gene	D gene	clone size	J gene
CASSILTGNTEAFF	TGTGCCAGTAGTATCCTGACAGGGAACACTGAAGCTTTCTTT	TRBV19	-	few	TRBJ1-1
CASRGQGPKEVAKNIQYF	TGTGCCAGCAGGGGACAGGGGCCCAAGGAAGTAGCCAAAAACATTCAGTACTTC	TRBV6-1	TRBD1	few	TRBJ2-4
CASSRDPKNIQYF	TGTGCCAGCAGTAGGGATCCCAAAAACATTCAGTACTTC	TRBV6-6	-	-	TRBJ2-4
CSARVTGTGLLMNTEAFF	TGCAGTGCTAGGGTTACAGGGACAGGCCTACTCATGAACACTGAAGCTTTCTTT	TRBV20-1	TRBD1	-	TRBJ1-1
CASSQLAYDEQFF	TGTGCCAGCAGCCAGCTAGCGTACGATGAGCAGTTCTTC	TRBV4-2	-	few	TRBJ2-1
CSGQQYRQTPGNTIYF	TGCAGTGGGCAACAATACCGACAGACCCCTGGAAACACCATATATTTT	TRBV20-1	-	once	TRBJ1-3
CASSSGLASYNEQFF	TGTGCCAGCAGCAGCGGACTAGCCTCCTACAATGAGCAGTTCTTC	TRBV7-8	TRBD2	-	TRBJ2-1
CASSSKTGIPYNEQFF	TGTGCCAGCAGCTCGAAAACAGGGATCCCCTACAATGAGCAGTTCTTC	TRBV5-6	-	-	TRBJ2-1
CASSRSTSGGQETQYF	TGTGCCAGCAGCCGCTCGACTAGCGGGGGGCAAGAGACCCAGTACTTC	TRBV7-2	TRBD2	many	TRBJ2-5
CASSPALAVRADTQYF	TGTGCCAGCAGCCCAGCCCTAGCGGTCCGTGCAGATACGCAGTATTTT	TRBV7-2	TRBD2	many	TRBJ2-3
CASSSLGADTQYF	TGTGCCAGCAGCTCCTTGGGGGCAGATACGCAGTATTTT	TRBV7-9	-	many	TRBJ2-3
CASSLSGANSPLHF	TGTGCCAGCAGCTTGTCAGGGGCAAATTCACCCCTCCACTTT	TRBV7-6	-	many	TRBJ1-6
CASSSLLAGGLNEQFF	TGTGCCAGCAGCTCTCTACTAGCGGGGGGGTTGAATGAGCAGTTCTTC	TRBV7-2	TRBD2	many	TRBJ2-1
CASSHLGQGETQYF	TGTGCCAGCAGCCACCTCGGACAGGGGGAGACCCAGTACTTC	TRBV5-5	TRBD1	-	TRBJ2-5
CASSSGQYNQPQHF	TGTGCCAGCAGCTCGGGACAGTACAATCAGCCCCAGCATTTT	TRBV7-9	TRBD1	many	TRBJ1-5
CASSEARVSHRTPQHF	TGTGCCAGCAGTGAAGCGCGCGTTTCCCACCGAACGCCCCAGCATTTT	TRBV2	-	few	TRBJ1-5
CSVGTTEAFF	TGCAGTGTTGGGACCACTGAAGCTTTCTTT	TRBV20-1	-	-	TRBJ1-1
CASSFIGREQYF	TGTGCCAGCAGCTTTATTGGACGCGAGCAGTACTTC	TRBV5-5	-	-	TRBJ2-7
CASSTTGNSPLHF	TGTGCCAGCAGTACTACGGGGAATTCACCCCTCCACTTT	TRBV12-3/TRBV12-4	-	many	TRBJ1-6
CASSLVSGTAADTQYF	TGTGCCAGCAGCTTAGTCTCCGGGACAGCAGCAGATACGCAGTATTTT	TRBV7-2	TRBD1	few	TRBJ2-3
CASSYGGFYGYTF	TGTGCCAGCAGTTACGGAGGTTTCTATGGCTACACCTTC	TRBV6-5	-	few	TRBJ1-2
CASTPAGLAGVRGETQYF	TGTGCCAGCACTCCTGCTGGACTAGCGGGGGTAAGGGGAGAGACCCAGTACTTC	TRBV28	TRBD2	many	TRBJ2-5
CASSLDSLRGEQYF	TGTGCCAGCTCTTTGGACAGCCTGCGGGGAGAGCAGTACTTC	TRBV12-3/TRBV12-4	-	-	TRBJ2-7
CASSQGQAYNSPLHF	TGTGCCAGCAGCCAGGGACAGGCCTATAATTCACCCCTCCACTTT	TRBV14	TRBD1	few	TRBJ1-6
CASSVHRQGKRAEAFF	TGTGCCAGCTCCGTTCACAGGCAGGGAAAAAGGGCTGAAGCTTTCTTT	TRBV6-1	-	-	TRBJ1-1
CASSKANGGSPLHF	TGTGCCAGCAGCAAAGCGAACGGTGGTTCACCCCTCCACTTT	TRBV5-6	-	-	TRBJ1-6
CASSYSGTANQPQHF	TGTGCCAGCAGTTACTCCGGGACAGCCAATCAGCCCCAGCATTTT	TRBV6-6	TRBD1	-	TRBJ1-5
CASSFRGIDEQFF	TGTGCCAGCAGCTTCAGGGGTATCGATGAGCAGTTCTTC	TRBV7-2	-	-	TRBJ2-1
CATSRDVVQAGIGELFF	TGTGCCACCAGCAGAGATGTCGTCCAGGCAGGGATCGGGGAGCTGTTTTTT	TRBV15	-	-	TRBJ2-2
CASSLGPGLGEQYF	TGTGCCAGCAGCTTAGGACCGGGACTAGGGGAACAGTACTTC	TRBV7-2	TRBD2	many	TRBJ2-7
CASSRRGTGTYEQYF	TGTGCCAGCAGCCGCAGGGGGACAGGGACCTACGAGCAGTACTTC	TRBV5-5	TRBD1	-	TRBJ2-7
CSAGAGIYNEQFF	TGCAGTGCTGGAGCGGGGATCTACAATGAGCAGTTCTTC	TRBV20-1	TRBD2	-	TRBJ2-1
CASSSGRGNQHF	TGTGCCAGCAGCTCCGGACGGGGCAATCAGCATTTT	TRBV7-9	-	many	TRBJ1-5
CASSRSGTENEQFF	TGTGCCAGCAGTCGCTCCGGGACAGAAAATGAGCAGTTCTTC	TRBV6-2/TRBV6-3	TRBD1	few	TRBJ2-1
CVSSDTMGTRDKNIQYF	TGTGTCAGTAGCGATACCATGGGGACGCGCGACAAAAACATTCAGTACTTC	TRBV19	-	once	TRBJ2-4
CASSQTASMETQYF	TGCGCCAGCAGCCAAACGGCTAGCATGGAGACCCAGTACTTC	TRBV4-1	-	-	TRBJ2-5
CAISDFEDGYTF	TGTGCCATCAGTGATTTTGAGGATGGCTACACCTTC	TRBV10-3	-	few	TRBJ1-2
CASSVGAEGNTIYF	TGTGCCAGCAGCGTAGGGGCAGAGGGAAACACCATATATTTT	TRBV9	-	few	TRBJ1-3
CASSLGLNYGYTF	TGTGCCAGCAGTCTAGGCCTTAACTATGGCTACACCTTC	TRBV27	-	few	TRBJ1-2
CASSLGGITEAFF	TGTGCCAGCAGCTTAGGAGGTATCACTGAAGCTTTCTTT	TRBV7-2	-	-	TRBJ1-1
CSAVGVTPNEQFF	TGCAGTGCTGTTGGGGTCACCCCCAATGAGCAGTTCTTC	TRBV29-1	-	-	TRBJ2-1